This T cell receptor (beta chain) stems from a study of T cells in Graves' hyperthyroidism and ophthalmopathy. Study outcomes and limitations: Ophthalmopathy was separated from stable hyperthyroidism by a 13 V-J model.

RNA transcripts yielded amplified TCR beta CDR3 regions. The HTBI primer set drove a first-round RT-PCR of the TCR CDR3. TCRdb recomputed calls from the multiplex PCR reads with MiXCR, one row per CDR3 protein. Of around 55,000 distinct CDR3 sequences listed, approximately 52% are singletons. Looked up from germline, CDR1 is SGDLS and CDR2 is YYNGEE. With 4 bases removed from V and 5 bases from J, the gap between germline ends came to 20 bases. The CDR3 spans 16 residues. In this sample, this clonotype turned up many times. Antigen: not known. This receptor was obtained from a woman aged 50 to 60 with Graves' ophthalmopathy. The chain recombines TRBV9 with TRBJ2-3; maybe TRBD2 (6 bases). Sample: blood. The CDR3 bases are TGTGCCAGCAGCCCTCGGGAGAGGGGTCGTGTAGATACGCAGTATTTT. Amino acid sequence: CASSPRERGRVDTQYF.